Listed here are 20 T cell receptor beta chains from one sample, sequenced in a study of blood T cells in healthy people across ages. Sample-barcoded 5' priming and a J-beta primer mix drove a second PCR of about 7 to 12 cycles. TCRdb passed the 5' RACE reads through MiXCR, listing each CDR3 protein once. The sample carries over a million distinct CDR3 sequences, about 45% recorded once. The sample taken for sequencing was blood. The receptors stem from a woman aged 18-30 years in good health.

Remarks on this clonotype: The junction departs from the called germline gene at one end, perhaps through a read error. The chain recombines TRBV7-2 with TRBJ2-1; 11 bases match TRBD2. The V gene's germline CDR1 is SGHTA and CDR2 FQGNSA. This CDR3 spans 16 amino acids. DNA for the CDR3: TGTGCCAGCAGCACCGCCGGGACTAGCGGATACAATGAGCAGATCTTC. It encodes CASSTAGTSGYNEQIF.

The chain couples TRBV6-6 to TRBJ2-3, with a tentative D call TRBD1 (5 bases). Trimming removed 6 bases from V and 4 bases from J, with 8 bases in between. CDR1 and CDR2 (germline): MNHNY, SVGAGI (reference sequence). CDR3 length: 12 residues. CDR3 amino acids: CASRSGSDTQYF. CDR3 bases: TGTGCCAGCAGGTCAGGGTCAGATACGCAGTATTTT.

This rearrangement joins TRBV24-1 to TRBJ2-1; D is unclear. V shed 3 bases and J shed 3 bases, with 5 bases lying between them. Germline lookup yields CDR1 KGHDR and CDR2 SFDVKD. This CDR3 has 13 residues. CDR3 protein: CATSDPIYNEQFF. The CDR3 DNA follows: TGTGCCACCAGTGATCCCATCTACAATGAGCAGTTCTTC.

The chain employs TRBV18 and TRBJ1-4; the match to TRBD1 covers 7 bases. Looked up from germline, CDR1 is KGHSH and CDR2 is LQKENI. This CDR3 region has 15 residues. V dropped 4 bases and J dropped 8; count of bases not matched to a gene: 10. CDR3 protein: CASSHPGTVGEKLFF. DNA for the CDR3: TGTGCCAGCTCACACCCCGGGACAGTGGGGGAAAAACTGTTTTTT.

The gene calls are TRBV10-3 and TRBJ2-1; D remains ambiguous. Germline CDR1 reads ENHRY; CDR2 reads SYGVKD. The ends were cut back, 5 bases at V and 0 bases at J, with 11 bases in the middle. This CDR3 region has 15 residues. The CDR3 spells CAISSLASSYNEQFF. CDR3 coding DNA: TGTGCCATCAGTTCTCTTGCAAGCTCCTACAATGAGCAGTTCTTC.

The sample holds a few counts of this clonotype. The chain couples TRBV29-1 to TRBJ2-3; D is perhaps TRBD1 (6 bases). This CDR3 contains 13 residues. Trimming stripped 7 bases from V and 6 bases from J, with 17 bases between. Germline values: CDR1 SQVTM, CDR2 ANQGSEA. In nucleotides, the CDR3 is TGCAGCGCAGTACAGGGCGGAGCGGATACGCAGTATTTT. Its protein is CSAVQGGADTQYF.

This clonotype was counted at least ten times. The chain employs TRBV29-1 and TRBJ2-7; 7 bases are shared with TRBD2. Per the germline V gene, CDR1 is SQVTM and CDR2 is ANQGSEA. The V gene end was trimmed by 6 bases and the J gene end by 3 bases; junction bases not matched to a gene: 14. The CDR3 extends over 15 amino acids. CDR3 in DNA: TGCAGCGTCAAACGTCGGCTAGCGGATGGCTACGAGCAGTACTTC. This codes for CSVKRRLADGYEQYF.

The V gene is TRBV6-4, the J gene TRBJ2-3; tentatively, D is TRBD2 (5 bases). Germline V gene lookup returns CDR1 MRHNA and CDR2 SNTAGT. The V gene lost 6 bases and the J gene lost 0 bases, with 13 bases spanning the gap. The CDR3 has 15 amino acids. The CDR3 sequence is CASSDGKRSTDTQYF. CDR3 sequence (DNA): TGTGCCAGCAGCGACGGGAAGCGGAGCACAGATACGCAGTATTTT.

The DNA of the CDR3 is TGTGCCAGCAGCTTAGGGGGGCGACTAGCGGGGGGGCCTGATGAGCAGTACTTC. Translated: CASSLGGRLAGGPDEQYF. The gene calls are TRBV7-9 and TRBJ2-5; 14 bases are shared with TRBD2. The V segment lost 1 base and the J segment 11 bases; nucleotides outside the gene matches: 15. CDR1 SEHNR and CDR2 FQNEAQ come from the germline V gene (reference sequence). The CDR3 sequence is 18 residues long.

The CDR3 nucleotides read TGTGCCAGCAGCTCCGACAGGGAGGGGACTGAAGCTTTCTTT. It translates to CASSSDREGTEAFF. This chain connects TRBV6-2 or TRBV6-3 to TRBJ1-1; 7 bases agree with TRBD1. The CDR3 sequence is 14 residues long. Trimming removed 6 bases from V and 5 bases from J; junction bases left unmatched: 9. Per the germline V gene, CDR1 is MNHEY and CDR2 is SVGEGT.

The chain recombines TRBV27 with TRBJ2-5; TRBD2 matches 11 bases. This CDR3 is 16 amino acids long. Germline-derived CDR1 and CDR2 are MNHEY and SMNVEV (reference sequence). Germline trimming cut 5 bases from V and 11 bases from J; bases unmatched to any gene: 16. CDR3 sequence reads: CASSPLSGRDYNEQYF. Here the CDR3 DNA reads TGTGCCAGCAGTCCACTTAGCGGGAGGGATTACAATGAGCAGTACTTC.

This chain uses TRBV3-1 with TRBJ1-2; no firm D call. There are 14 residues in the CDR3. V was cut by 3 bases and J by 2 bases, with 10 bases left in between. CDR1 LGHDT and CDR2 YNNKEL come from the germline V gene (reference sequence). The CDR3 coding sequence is TGTGCCAGCAGCCATATAAGACAAAACTATGGCTACACCTTC. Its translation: CASSHIRQNYGYTF.

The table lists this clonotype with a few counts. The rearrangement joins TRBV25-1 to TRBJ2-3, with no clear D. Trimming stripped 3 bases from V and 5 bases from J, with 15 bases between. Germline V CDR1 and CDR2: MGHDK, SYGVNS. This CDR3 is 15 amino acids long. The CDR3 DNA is TGTGCCAGCAGTGATGGGCCGGCGAGTAGAGATACGCAGTATTTT. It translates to CASSDGPASRDTQYF. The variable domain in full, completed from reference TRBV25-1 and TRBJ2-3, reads EADIYQTPRYLVIGTGKKITLECSQTMGHDKMYWYQQDPGMELHLIHYSYGVNSTEKGDLSSESTVSRIRTEHFPLTLESARPSHTSQYLCASSDGPASRDTQYFGPGTRLTVL.

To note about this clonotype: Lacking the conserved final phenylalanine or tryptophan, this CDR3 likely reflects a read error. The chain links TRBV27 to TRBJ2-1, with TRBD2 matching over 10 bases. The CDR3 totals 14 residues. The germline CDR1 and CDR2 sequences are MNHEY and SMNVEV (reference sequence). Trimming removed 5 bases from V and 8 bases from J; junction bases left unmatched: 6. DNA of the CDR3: TGTGCCAGCAGTGCTAGCGGGAGACTCTATGAGCAGTTCTAC. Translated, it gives CASSASGRLYEQFY.

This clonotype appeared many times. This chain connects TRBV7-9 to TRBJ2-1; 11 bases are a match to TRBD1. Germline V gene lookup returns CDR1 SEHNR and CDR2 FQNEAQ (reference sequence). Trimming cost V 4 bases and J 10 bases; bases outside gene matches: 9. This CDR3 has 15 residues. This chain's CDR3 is CASSSGTGGKTEQFF. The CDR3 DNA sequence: TGTGCCAGCAGCTCCGGGACAGGGGGAAAGACCGAGCAGTTCTTC.

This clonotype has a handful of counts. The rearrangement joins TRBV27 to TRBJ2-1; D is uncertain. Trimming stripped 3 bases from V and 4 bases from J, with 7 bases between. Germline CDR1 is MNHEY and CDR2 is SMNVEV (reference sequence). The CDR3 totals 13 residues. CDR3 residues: CASSFALYNEQFF. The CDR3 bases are TGTGCCAGCAGTTTTGCCCTGTACAATGAGCAGTTCTTC.

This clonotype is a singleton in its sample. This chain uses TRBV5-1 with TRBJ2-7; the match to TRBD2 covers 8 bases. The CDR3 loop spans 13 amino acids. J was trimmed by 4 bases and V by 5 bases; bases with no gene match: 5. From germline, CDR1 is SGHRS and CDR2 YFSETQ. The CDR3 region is CASRPTSAYEQYF. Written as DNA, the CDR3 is TGCGCCAGCAGGCCGACTAGCGCGTACGAGCAGTACTTC.

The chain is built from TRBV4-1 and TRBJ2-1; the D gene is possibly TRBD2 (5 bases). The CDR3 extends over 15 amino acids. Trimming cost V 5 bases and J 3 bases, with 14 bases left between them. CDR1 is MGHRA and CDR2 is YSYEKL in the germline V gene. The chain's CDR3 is CASSSTSRVYNEQFF. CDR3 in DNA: TGCGCCAGCAGCTCAACTAGTAGGGTCTACAATGAGCAGTTCTTC.

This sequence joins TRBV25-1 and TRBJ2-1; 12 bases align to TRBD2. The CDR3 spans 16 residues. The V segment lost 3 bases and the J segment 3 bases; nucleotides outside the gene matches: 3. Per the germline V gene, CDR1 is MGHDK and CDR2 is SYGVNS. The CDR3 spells CASSDTSGRNYNEQFF. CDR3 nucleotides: TGTGCCAGCAGTGATACTAGCGGGAGGAACTACAATGAGCAGTTCTTC.

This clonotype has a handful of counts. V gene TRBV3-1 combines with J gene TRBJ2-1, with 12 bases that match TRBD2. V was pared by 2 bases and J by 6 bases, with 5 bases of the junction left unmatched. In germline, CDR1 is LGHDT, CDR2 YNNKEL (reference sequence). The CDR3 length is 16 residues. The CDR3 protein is CASSQLAGGPGNEQFF. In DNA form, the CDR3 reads TGTGCCAGCAGCCAACTAGCGGGGGGGCCCGGCAATGAGCAGTTCTTC.